Listed below are T cell receptor beta chains from one sample, sequenced in a study of T cells in Graves' hyperthyroidism and ophthalmopathy. MiXCR, run by TCRdb on the multiplex PCR reads, gives a single entry per CDR3 protein. The table has about 350,000 distinct CDR3 sequences, 13% to 15% seen once. Sequenced: blood. All receptors derive from a woman aged 55 to 70 with Graves' ophthalmopathy. The CDR3 runs from the conserved cysteine through the conserved F or W. A D gene is named only where the DNA matches it firmly. Size tells how often a clone was seen (once, few, many) or the class of an expanded clone, and some rows leave it out.

clone_size: many; v_call: TRBV20-1; j_call: TRBJ2-1; d_call: TRBD2; cdr3_aa: CSASPISGRALYNEQFF; cdr3_nt: TGCAGTGCTAGCCCTATCAGCGGGAGGGCCCTCTATAATGAGCAGTTCTTC
clone_size: once; v_call: TRBV30; j_call: TRBJ2-5; d_call: -; cdr3_aa: CAWSAFGSEETQYF; cdr3_nt: TGTGCCTGGAGTGCATTCGGGAGTGAAGAGACCCAGTACTTC
clone_size: many; v_call: TRBV20-1; j_call: TRBJ1-1; d_call: -; cdr3_aa: CSAERVRGNAEAFF; cdr3_nt: TGCAGTGCCGAACGGGTGAGGGGAAATGCTGAAGCTTTCTTT
clone_size: few; v_call: TRBV19; j_call: TRBJ2-2; d_call: -; cdr3_aa: CASSIQAGTGELFF; cdr3_nt: TGTGCCAGTAGTATTCAAGCAGGCACCGGGGAGCTGTTTTTT
clone_size: many; v_call: TRBV20-1; j_call: TRBJ2-7; d_call: -; cdr3_aa: CSARGDRGWSYEQYF; cdr3_nt: TGCAGTGCTAGAGGGGACCGGGGCTGGTCCTACGAGCAGTACTTC
clone_size: few; v_call: TRBV25-1; j_call: TRBJ2-7; d_call: -; cdr3_aa: CASSEGRVYEQYF; cdr3_nt: TGTGCCAGCAGTGAGGGCAGGGTCTACGAGCAGTACTTC
clone_size: many; v_call: TRBV7-2; j_call: TRBJ2-7; d_call: -; cdr3_aa: CASSLMSSASYEQYF; cdr3_nt: TGTGCCAGCAGCTTAATGTCTAGCGCGTCCTACGAGCAGTACTTC
clone_size: few; v_call: TRBV30; j_call: TRBJ2-5; d_call: -; cdr3_aa: CAWNMGRGTAQYF; cdr3_nt: TGTGCCTGGAATATGGGGCGGGGAACGGCCCAGTACTTC
clone_size: -; v_call: TRBV25-1; j_call: TRBJ2-5; d_call: TRBD1; cdr3_aa: CASSDLDRGVETQYF; cdr3_nt: TGTGCCAGCAGTGACCTGGACAGGGGGGTAGAGACCCAGTACTTC
clone_size: -; v_call: TRBV12-3/TRBV12-4; j_call: TRBJ2-5; d_call: -; cdr3_aa: CASSQTGMEETQYF; cdr3_nt: TGTGCCAGCAGCCAAACAGGGATGGAAGAGACCCAGTACTTC
clone_size: -; v_call: TRBV5-8; j_call: TRBJ1-1; d_call: TRBD1; cdr3_aa: CASSQQTGLNTEAFF; cdr3_nt: TGTGCCAGCAGCCAACAGACAGGGTTGAACACTGAAGCTTTCTTT
clone_size: many; v_call: TRBV20-1; j_call: TRBJ2-7; d_call: TRBD1; cdr3_aa: CSAARTGDSYEQYF; cdr3_nt: TGCAGTGCGGCAAGGACAGGGGACTCCTACGAGCAGTACTTC
clone_size: -; v_call: TRBV7-2; j_call: TRBJ2-1; d_call: TRBD2; cdr3_aa: CASIDGTSGIDEQFF; cdr3_nt: TGTGCCAGCATCGACGGGACTAGCGGGATCGATGAGCAGTTCTTC
clone_size: few; v_call: TRBV9; j_call: TRBJ1-1; d_call: TRBD1; cdr3_aa: CAFNRGRGKNAEAFF; cdr3_nt: TGTGCCTTCAACAGGGGGCGGGGGAAGAACGCTGAAGCTTTCTTT
clone_size: few; v_call: TRBV9; j_call: TRBJ1-6; d_call: -; cdr3_aa: CASSVGGRHNSPLHF; cdr3_nt: TGTGCCAGCAGCGTAGGGGGACGGCATAATTCACCCCTCCACTTT
clone_size: -; v_call: TRBV20-1; j_call: TRBJ2-1; d_call: TRBD2; cdr3_aa: CSATGTSGLAGEQFF; cdr3_nt: TGCAGTGCTACCGGGACTAGCGGCCTAGCGGGTGAGCAGTTCTTC
clone_size: many; v_call: TRBV2; j_call: TRBJ2-1; d_call: TRBD2; cdr3_aa: CASSLAGRGLGEQFF; cdr3_nt: TGTGCCAGCAGTTTAGCGGGAAGGGGACTGGGTGAGCAGTTCTTC
clone_size: many; v_call: TRBV5-6; j_call: TRBJ2-1; d_call: TRBD2; cdr3_aa: CAASLAGVYEQFF; cdr3_nt: TGTGCCGCCTCGCTAGCGGGAGTATATGAGCAGTTCTTC
clone_size: -; v_call: TRBV27; j_call: TRBJ2-3; d_call: -; cdr3_aa: CASRSLAFTDAQYF; cdr3_nt: TGTGCCAGCAGGTCACTAGCCTTCACAGATGCGCAGTATTTT
clone_size: many; v_call: TRBV11-2; j_call: TRBJ1-2; d_call: -; cdr3_aa: CASSLVGGNFYGYTF; cdr3_nt: TGTGCCAGCAGCTTAGTGGGGGGAAACTTCTATGGCTACACCTTC
clone_size: -; v_call: TRBV7-9; j_call: TRBJ2-1; d_call: TRBD2; cdr3_aa: CASSSAGTSGRKTSYNEQFF; cdr3_nt: TGTGCCAGCAGCTCCGCCGGGACTAGCGGGAGAAAGACCTCCTACAATGAGCAGTTCTTC
clone_size: -; v_call: TRBV10-2; j_call: TRBJ2-3; d_call: -; cdr3_aa: CASGAAGPDTQYF; cdr3_nt: TGCGCCAGCGGGGCAGCCGGTCCCGATACGCAGTATTTT
clone_size: few; v_call: TRBV5-6; j_call: TRBJ2-5; d_call: -; cdr3_aa: CASSRAGVKETQYF; cdr3_nt: TGTGCCAGCAGCCGTGCAGGGGTAAAAGAGACCCAGTACTTC
clone_size: many; v_call: TRBV20-1; j_call: TRBJ2-1; d_call: -; cdr3_aa: CSALGGYNEQFF; cdr3_nt: TGCAGTGCCCTTGGGGGCTACAATGAGCAGTTCTTC
clone_size: -; v_call: TRBV12-3/TRBV12-4; j_call: TRBJ2-3; d_call: TRBD1; cdr3_aa: CASSRKTGVTDTQYF; cdr3_nt: TGTGCCAGCAGTCGAAAAACAGGGGTCACAGATACGCAGTATTTT
clone_size: many; v_call: TRBV12-3/TRBV12-4; j_call: TRBJ2-3; d_call: TRBD2; cdr3_aa: CASRKPRERGLAGASTDTQYF; cdr3_nt: TGTGCCAGCAGAAAGCCCAGGGAGCGGGGACTAGCGGGAGCTAGCACAGATACGCAGTATTTT
clone_size: -; v_call: TRBV5-1; j_call: TRBJ2-1; d_call: TRBD1; cdr3_aa: CASSLGTGGFSEQFF; cdr3_nt: TGCGCCAGCAGCTTGGGGACAGGGGGCTTTAGTGAGCAGTTCTTC
clone_size: many; v_call: TRBV28; j_call: TRBJ2-2; d_call: -; cdr3_aa: CASLRFGRGGELFF; cdr3_nt: TGTGCCAGCCTAAGGTTCGGCCGCGGAGGGGAGCTGTTTTTT
clone_size: many; v_call: TRBV5-1; j_call: TRBJ1-2; d_call: -; cdr3_aa: CASSLEGVATYGYTF; cdr3_nt: TGCGCCAGCAGCTTGGAAGGGGTCGCGACCTATGGCTACACCTTC
clone_size: -; v_call: TRBV5-1; j_call: TRBJ2-7; d_call: -; cdr3_aa: CASSIGQTYEQYF; cdr3_nt: TGCGCCAGCAGCATCGGACAAACCTACGAGCAGTACTTC
clone_size: -; v_call: TRBV7-9; j_call: TRBJ1-1; d_call: -; cdr3_aa: CASSSGRKAFF; cdr3_nt: TGTGCCAGCAGCTCGGGACGAAAGGCTTTCTTT
clone_size: few; v_call: TRBV12-5; j_call: TRBJ2-1; d_call: TRBD2; cdr3_aa: CASGFGLAEGPMVDEQFF; cdr3_nt: TGTGCTAGTGGTTTCGGGCTAGCGGAGGGTCCTATGGTAGATGAGCAGTTCTTC
clone_size: many; v_call: TRBV18; j_call: TRBJ2-1; d_call: TRBD1; cdr3_aa: CASSRASRGQGEQFF; cdr3_nt: TGTGCCAGCTCACGCGCATCCAGGGGGCAGGGTGAGCAGTTCTTC
clone_size: many; v_call: TRBV3-1; j_call: TRBJ2-1; d_call: TRBD2; cdr3_aa: CASSQDSGLANEQFF; cdr3_nt: TGTGCCAGCAGCCAAGATAGTGGACTAGCCAATGAGCAGTTCTTC
clone_size: many; v_call: TRBV7-9; j_call: TRBJ2-1; d_call: -; cdr3_aa: CASSPPRNEQFF; cdr3_nt: TGTGCCAGCAGCCCGCCCAGGAATGAGCAGTTCTTC
clone_size: few; v_call: TRBV6-1; j_call: TRBJ1-4; d_call: TRBD1; cdr3_aa: CASSGQGSWEKLFF; cdr3_nt: TGTGCCAGCAGTGGACAGGGGAGTTGGGAAAAACTGTTTTTT
clone_size: many; v_call: TRBV30; j_call: TRBJ1-5; d_call: -; cdr3_aa: CAWSRTESRGNQPQHF; cdr3_nt: TGTGCCTGGAGTAGGACAGAATCAAGGGGTAATCAGCCCCAGCATTTT
clone_size: many; v_call: TRBV7-3; j_call: TRBJ2-1; d_call: -; cdr3_aa: CASSMGAGRIAEQFF; cdr3_nt: TGTGCCAGCAGCATGGGCGCGGGAAGGATCGCCGAGCAGTTCTTC